This record covers a single T cell receptor beta chain. The data are from a study of blood T cell repertoires in COVID-19. About the study: The United States, Italy and Spain provided the acute and convalescent COVID-19 samples. The analysed material was cDNA or gDNA that came from T cells, B-cell-depleted T cells, or PBMCs.

The CDR3 is 16 amino acids. Per germline, CDR1 SGHNT and CDR2 YYREEE (reference sequence). V shed 2 bases and J shed 0 bases, with 13 bases lying between them. As handled by the study authors: Estimates of nucleated cell counts were drawn from the amplification of reference gene primers. Data came from immunoSEQ multiplex PCR; TCRdb stores just in-frame clones and leaves some out. V and J calls and clone size are as listed in that table; D and trimming were resolved from the DNA. The repertoire consists of 130,000 to 150,000 clones, with around 81% occurring once and the leading ten covering roughly 8%.

The specimen was peripheral blood. The clonotype comes from a human donor in a cohort sampled during active COVID-19. The V call is TRBV5-4, the J call TRBJ2-3; D ambiguous. The CDR3 region is CASSLPSSTSTDTQYF. CDR3 nucleotides: TGTGCCAGCAGCTTACCGAGCTCTACTAGCACAGATACGCAGTATTTT.